Described below is a single T cell receptor beta chain sequence and its context. As yet, its antigen is unknown. This sample is drawn from a study of beta chain features in type 1 diabetes. Trimming stripped 4 bases from V and 0 bases from J, with 15 bases between. This CDR3 comprises 16 residues. Germline loops: CDR1 GTSNPN, CDR2 SVGIG (reference sequence). Study results and limitations: Type 1 diabetes patients showed a moderate but significant shortening of TCRB CDR3s in all four CD4+ subsets.

The sequenced template was cDNA made from the entire isolated RNA. Sequencing used immunoSEQ multiplex PCR; TCRdb keeps in-frame clones, though not all of them. The table lists around 150,000 clones, 7.5% to 9.5% of them singletons. The genes are TRBV30 and TRBJ1-4; no definite D call. The sequencing sample was made of central memory CD4+ T cells from blood. The receptor was isolated from a woman in her late teens or twenties with type 1 diabetes. As DNA, the CDR3 is TGTGCCTGGAACGCGGTCTGGTTTCCAACTAATGAAAAACTGTTTTTT. It is translated as CAWNAVWFPTNEKLFF.